One and the same sample provided the 5 T cell receptor beta chains below, sequenced in a study of blood T cell repertoires in COVID-19. TCRdb's table, derived via immunoSEQ multiplex PCR, lists solely in-frame clones and lacks some. The table has about 410,000 clones, about nine tenths seen once. The sequenced material came from PBMCs or T cells enriched from blood (not recorded which). These TCRs come from a woman aged 25 to 39 who had recovered from COVID-19.

This sequence joins TRBV24-1 and TRBJ2-7; TRBD1 agrees at 9 bases. The CDR3 spans 16 residues. Germline trimming cut 4 bases from V and 2 bases from J; bases unmatched to any gene: 8. Per germline, CDR1 KGHDR and CDR2 SFDVKD. This CDR3 is CATSDPGQGSTYEQYF. In DNA, the CDR3 is TGTGCCACCAGTGACCCTGGACAGGGGTCCACCTACGAGCAGTACTTC.

V usage is TRBV19 and J usage is TRBJ1-3; possible D gene TRBD1, 5 bases. CDR1 LNHDA and CDR2 SQIVND come from the germline V gene (reference sequence). The CDR3 is 14 residues long. Trimming stripped 4 bases from V and 0 bases from J, with 7 bases between. CDR3 residues: CASSRQHSGNTIYF. CDR3 DNA sequence: TGTGCCAGTAGTAGACAGCACTCTGGAAACACCATATATTTT.

This clone is a singleton in its sample. The V call is TRBV5-6, the J call TRBJ1-1; D is unclear. The CDR3 contains 15 residues. V gave up 0 bases and J gave up 1 base, with 10 bases separating them. The V gene's germline CDR1 is SGHDT and CDR2 YYEEEE. The CDR3 region is CASSLGPRGNTEAFF. The CDR3 nucleotides read TGTGCCAGCAGCTTGGGTCCTCGCGGGAACACTGAAGCTTTCTTT.

J is TRBJ1-2 and V is TRBV7-2, with D perhaps matching TRBD1 (6 bases). CDR3 size: 15 residues. With 4 bases removed from V and 0 bases from J, the gap between germline ends came to 12 bases. The V gene's germline CDR1 is SGHTA and CDR2 FQGNSA. DNA of the CDR3: TGTGCCAGCAGCTCAAGACAGGAAACTAACTATGGCTACACCTTC. Its protein is CASSSRQETNYGYTF.

This sequence joins TRBV5-1 and TRBJ2-4, with 7 nucleotides matching TRBD2. This CDR3 has 15 amino acids. CDR1 SGHRS and CDR2 YFSETQ come from the germline V gene. The J segment lost 5 bases and the V segment lost 4 bases, leaving 9 bases of the junction unmatched. CDR3 loop: CASSMAGAPENIQYF. The CDR3 DNA follows: TGCGCCAGCAGCATGGCGGGAGCCCCCGAAAACATTCAGTACTTC.